Below, 2 T cell receptor beta chains from the same sample are listed, as sequenced in a study of shared clonotypes between healthy human individuals. Some clones are missing from TCRdb's copy, which holds only in-frame ones; the method was immunoSEQ multiplex PCR. The table lists around 690,000 clones, 90% of them singletons. Sample: memory CD8+ T cells from PBMCs. As for subset: CD45RO+ cells pooled with CCR7-negative TemRA cells. The receptors were gathered from a young man in good health. Some clones in this sample may be carry-over from other donors' samples.

V and J are TRBV7-9 and TRBJ1-1; tentatively, D is TRBD1 (5 bases). V was pared by 6 bases and J by 0 bases, with 14 bases between. Germline assignment: CDR1 SEHNR and CDR2 FQNEAQ (reference sequence). This CDR3 is built from 15 residues. CDR3 region: CASRPRQGLNTEAFF. In DNA, the CDR3 is TGTGCCAGCAGGCCAAGGCAGGGCTTGAACACTGAAGCTTTCTTT.

The J gene is TRBJ2-5, the V gene TRBV9; unclear D gene. CDR1 and CDR2 (germline): SGDLS, YYNGEE. V lost 5 bases, J lost 2 bases, and 10 bases lay in between. This CDR3 is 13 amino acids long. CDR3 sequence: CASRRTEQETQYF. Written as DNA, the CDR3 is TGTGCCAGCAGGAGGACGGAACAAGAGACCCAGTACTTC.